Listed below are T cell receptor beta chains from one sample, sequenced in a study of blood T cell repertoires in COVID-19. The assay was immunoSEQ multiplex PCR, and TCRdb's table has in-frame clones only and misses some. The table records about 130,000 clones, about four fifths of them present only once. The sample taken for sequencing was peripheral blood. All receptors come from a man aged 40-50 years with active or convalescent COVID-19. The CDR3 runs from the conserved cysteine through the conserved F or W. The order of the fields is D gene, clone size, V gene, J gene, CDR3 DNA, CDR3 protein. The D gene is left open where the match is weak. Some rows mark clone size as missing; the rest say once, few, many or name a class of expanded clone.

>TRBD1|.|TRBV5-4|TRBJ1-2
TGTGCCAGCAGCGAAGACAGGGGAAGGTACTATGGCTACACCTTC
CASSEDRGRYYGYTF
>.|.|TRBV4-1|TRBJ1-3
TGCGCCAGCAGCCCGGACAGAGGGGCCGGAAACACCATATATTTT
CASSPDRGAGNTIYF
>.|.|TRBV7-2|TRBJ1-1
TGTGCCAGCAGCTTAGGGCCGGGATCGAGCACTGAAGCTTTCTTT
CASSLGPGSSTEAFF
>TRBD2|.|TRBV20-1|TRBJ2-7
TGCAGTGCTAGTCCGGGACTAGCGGGGTTAAGCGAGCAGTACTTC
CSASPGLAGLSEQYF
>TRBD1|.|TRBV5-1|TRBJ2-2
TGCGCCAGCAGGCCAGACAGGGGGAACACCGGGGAGCTGTTTTTT
CASRPDRGNTGELFF
>TRBD2|.|TRBV18|TRBJ2-1
TGTGCCAGCTCACCCCTAGCGGTCTACAATGAGCAGTTCTTC
CASSPLAVYNEQFF
>TRBD2|.|TRBV6-1|TRBJ2-5
TGTGCCAGCAGTGAAGGAGCTAGGAGCGGGGGGTGGGGCCAGTACTTC
CASSEGARSGGWGQYF
>TRBD1|.|TRBV2|TRBJ2-7
TGTGCCAGCAGCACCGGGACAGGGCTCCACGAGCAGTACTTC
CASSTGTGLHEQYF
>.|.|TRBV6-1|TRBJ1-4
TGTGCCAGCAGTGAACCCGGCGGCTACAATGAAAAACTGTTTTTT
CASSEPGGYNEKLFF
>.|.|TRBV12-5|TRBJ1-5
TGTGCTAGTGGTCCCCGGGAGGGGGTACAGCCCCAGCATTTT
CASGPREGVQPQHF
>TRBD1|.|TRBV12-3/TRBV12-4|TRBJ2-5
TGTGCCAGCAGGGGACAGGGGGTAGAGACCCAGTACTTC
CASRGQGVETQYF
>TRBD1|once|TRBV4-3|TRBJ2-1
TGCGCCAGCAGCCAAGATCATGAACAGGGGCCCTTTAGCTCCTACAATGAGCAGTTCTTC
CASSQDHEQGPFSSYNEQFF
>TRBD1|.|TRBV5-1|TRBJ1-1
TGCGCCAGCAGCCCAGGGACAGGGGGCGAAGCTTTCTTT
CASSPGTGGEAFF
>TRBD2|.|TRBV7-3|TRBJ2-7
TGTGCCAGCAGCTTAAGCGGGACTAGCGGCGAGCAGTACTTC
CASSLSGTSGEQYF
>TRBD1|few|TRBV28|TRBJ1-5
TGTGCCAGCAGCCCTGGGACAGTGAATCAGCCCCAGCATTTT
CASSPGTVNQPQHF
>.|.|TRBV5-4|TRBJ2-7
TGTGCCAGCAGCTCCCTTTACGAGCAGTACTTC
CASSSLYEQYF
>TRBD2|.|TRBV6-4|TRBJ2-4
TGTGCCAGCAGTGACTCGGGAGGGGTCAAAAACATTCAGTACTTC
CASSDSGGVKNIQYF
>.|.|TRBV6-5|TRBJ1-3
TGTGCCAGCAGTTACGGGCCCGAATACACCATATATTTT
CASSYGPEYTIYF
>TRBD2|.|TRBV10-3|TRBJ2-7
TGTGCCATCAGCGCGAGCGGGACTTACGAGCAGTACTTC
CAISASGTYEQYF
>TRBD1|.|TRBV5-5|TRBJ1-2
TGTGCCAGCAGCTTGGGTGTCAGGGGGAACTATGGCTACACCTTC
CASSLGVRGNYGYTF
>TRBD1|.|TRBV5-1|TRBJ1-1
TGCGCCAGCGGGACCGGGACAGAGGACACTGAAGCTTTCTTT
CASGTGTEDTEAFF
>.|.|TRBV6-1|TRBJ2-3
TGTGCCAGCAGTGATCTTGGACTAACTTGGGTCACAGATACGCAGTATTTT
CASSDLGLTWVTDTQYF
>TRBD2|.|TRBV6-2/TRBV6-3|TRBJ2-3
TGTGCCAGCAGCCCTATTCTAGCGGGGGGTGCAGATACGCAGTATTTT
CASSPILAGGADTQYF
>TRBD1|.|TRBV27|TRBJ2-7
TGTGCCAGCAGTTTATCGGGGGACAGTGAACAGTACTTC
CASSLSGDSEQYF
>TRBD1|once|TRBV18|TRBJ1-2
TGTGCCAGCTCAGCCTCCCAGGGGGCAAAATATGGCTACACCTTC
CASSASQGAKYGYTF
>.|few|TRBV2|TRBJ1-5
TGTGCCAGCAGTGAACTGGGGGGACCGGATCAGCCCCAGCATTTT
CASSELGGPDQPQHF
>TRBD1|.|TRBV2|TRBJ2-5
TGTGCCAGCAGTTGGACAGGACAAGAGACCCAGTACTTC
CASSWTGQETQYF
>TRBD1|.|TRBV27|TRBJ1-5
TGTGCCAGCAGTTTACTCGGGACAGGCTACAATCAGCCCCAGCATTTT
CASSLLGTGYNQPQHF
>.|.|TRBV2|TRBJ2-5
TGTGCCAGCAGTACCGAGGACCAGTACTTC
CASSTEDQYF
>.|.|TRBV3-1/TRBV3-2|TRBJ1-1
TGTGCCAGCAGCCAGAGGTCGAACACTGAAGCTTTCTTT
CASSQRSNTEAFF
>.|.|TRBV19|TRBJ2-5
TGTGCCAGTAGTATGGGGGGAAACCAAGAGACCCAGTACTTC
CASSMGGNQETQYF
>.|.|TRBV7-9|TRBJ1-3
TGTGCCAGCAGCTTGGAGACTTCGATATATTTT
CASSLETSIYF
>TRBD1|few|TRBV10-3|TRBJ2-5
TGTGCCATCAGTGAACCGGGACAGGGGGCAGAGACCCAGTACTTC
CAISEPGQGAETQYF